The sequence of this TCR beta chain was determined in a study of blood T cell repertoires in COVID-19. Study overall: Samples of COVID-19 (acute and convalescent) were obtained from the United States, Italy and Spain. PBMCs, B-cell-depleted T cells, or T cells were the source of the cDNA or gDNA that made up the material.

Germline loops: CDR1 SNHLY, CDR2 FYNNEI. Trimming removed 8 bases at V and 3 bases at J, with 21 bases between. The CDR3 runs 16 residues. Methods used by the authors: From reference gene primer amplification, estimates of nucleated cell counts were derived. Libraries were prepared by immunoSEQ multiplex PCR; TCRdb keeps only in-frame clonotypes and omits some of them. V and J calls and clone size are as listed in that table; D and trimming were resolved from the DNA. The sample contains around 380,000 clones, 81% of which appear only once. The chain joins TRBV2 to TRBJ2-3, with D possibly matching TRBD2 (5 bases). Sequencing was performed on peripheral blood. The clonotype originates from a human donor with acute or convalescent COVID-19. The donor label of this sample is uncertain. CDR3 protein: CASVGSGSPDTDTQYF. The CDR3 coding sequence is TGTGCCAGCGTGGGGAGTGGTTCACCCGATACAGATACGCAGTATTTT.